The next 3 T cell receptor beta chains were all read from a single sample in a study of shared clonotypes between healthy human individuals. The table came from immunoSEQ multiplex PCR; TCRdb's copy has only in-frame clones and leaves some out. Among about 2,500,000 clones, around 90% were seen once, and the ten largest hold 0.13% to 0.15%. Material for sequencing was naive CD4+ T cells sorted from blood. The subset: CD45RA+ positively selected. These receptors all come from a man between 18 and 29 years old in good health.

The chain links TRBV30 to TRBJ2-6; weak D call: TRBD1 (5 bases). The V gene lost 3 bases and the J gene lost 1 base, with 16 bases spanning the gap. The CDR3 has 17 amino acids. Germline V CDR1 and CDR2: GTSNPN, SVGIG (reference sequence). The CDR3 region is CAWRQRNQGSGANVLTF. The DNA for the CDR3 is TGTGCCTGGAGGCAAAGAAACCAGGGTTCTGGGGCCAACGTCCTGACTTTC. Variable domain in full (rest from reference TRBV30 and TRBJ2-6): SQTIHQWPATLVQPVGSPLSLECTVEGTSNPNLYWYRQAAGRGLQLLFYSVGIGQISSEVPQNLSASRPQDRQFILSSKKLLLSDSGFYLCAWRQRNQGSGANVLTFGAGSRLTVL.

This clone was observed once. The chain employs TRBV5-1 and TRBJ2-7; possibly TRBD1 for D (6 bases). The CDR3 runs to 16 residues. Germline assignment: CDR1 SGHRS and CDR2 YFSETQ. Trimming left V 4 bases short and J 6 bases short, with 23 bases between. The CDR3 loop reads CASSPSWGQLPTEQYF. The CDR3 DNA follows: TGCGCCAGCAGCCCTAGCTGGGGACAACTTCCTACCGAGCAGTACTTC.

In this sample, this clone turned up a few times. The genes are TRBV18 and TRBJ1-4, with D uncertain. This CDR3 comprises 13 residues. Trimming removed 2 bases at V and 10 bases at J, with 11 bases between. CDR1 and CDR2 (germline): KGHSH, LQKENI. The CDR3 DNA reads TGTGCCAGCTCACCAGATGCCACGGCAAAACTGTTTTTT. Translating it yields CASSPDATAKLFF.